Presented here are 25 T cell receptor beta chains from one specimen sequenced in a study of shared clonotypes between healthy human individuals. The protocol was immunoSEQ multiplex PCR, while the TCRdb copy is restricted to in-frame clones and leaves out a portion. This repertoire shows around 2,100,000 clones, about 94% found once; its top ten account for more than 0.95%. Only CD45RO-negative cells positively selected for CCR7 counted as naive CD8 cells, so terminally differentiated effector memory CD45RA+ cells were excluded. Specimen: naive CD8+ T cells sorted from blood. These receptors came from a man aged 18 to 30 in good health.

This clone was seen just once. V and J are TRBV7-9 and TRBJ2-5; D not certain. The CDR3 spans 14 residues. Trimming left V 4 bases short and J 5 bases short, with 14 bases between. CDR1 and CDR2 (germline): SEHNR, FQNEAQ (reference sequence). The CDR3 region is CASSSQHGVETQYF. CDR3 DNA: TGTGCCAGCAGCTCTCAACACGGCGTGGAGACCCAGTACTTC.

The chain is built from TRBV4-1 and TRBJ2-7; D not certain. Germline CDR1 and CDR2: MGHRA and YSYEKL. The V gene lost 0 bases and the J gene lost 6 bases, with 15 bases spanning the gap. This CDR3 has 15 amino acids. The CDR3 bases are TGCGCCAGCAGCCAAGATCCCGGCCAGCGCAGCGAGCAGTACTTC. Amino acids: CASSQDPGQRSEQYF.

The CDR3 here is CASSDLGQFIYEQYF. The DNA for the CDR3 is TGTGCCAGCAGTGATCTTGGACAGTTTATTTACGAGCAGTACTTC. The rearrangement uses TRBV2 and TRBJ2-7; tentatively, D is TRBD1 (6 bases). The CDR3 loop spans 15 amino acids. The germline V gene encodes CDR1 SNHLY and CDR2 FYNNEI. V was trimmed by 3 bases and J by 4 bases, leaving 16 bases between them. Full variable domain (outside the CDR3, taken from reference TRBV2 and TRBJ2-7): EPEVTQTPSHQVTQMGQEVILRCVPISNHLYFYWYRQILGQKVEFLVSFYNNEISEKSEIFDDQFSVERPDGSNFTLKIRSTKLEDSAMYFCASSDLGQFIYEQYFGPGTRLTVT.

A remark on this clone: Other DNA sequences in the sample encode the same CDR3. The chain carries TRBV27 and TRBJ2-5, with D perhaps matching TRBD1 (6 bases). V lost 1 base, J lost 2 bases, and 8 bases lay in between. This CDR3 is built from 14 residues. The germline gives CDR1 MNHEY, CDR2 SMNVEV (reference sequence). CDR3 sequence: CASSLLGHQETQYF. As DNA, the CDR3 is TGTGCCAGCAGTTTATTGGGACATCAAGAGACCCAGTACTTC.

The rearrangement uses TRBV13 and TRBJ1-6, with a weak D call TRBD1 (5 bases). The CDR3 is 16 residues long. V lost 4 bases to trimming and J lost 5 bases, with 15 bases between them. Germline V gene sequence: CDR1 PRHDT, CDR2 FYEKMQ (reference sequence). This CDR3 reads CASSSAGRTNNSPLHF. The CDR3 DNA is TGTGCCAGCAGCTCCGCGGGACGGACTAATAATTCACCCCTCCACTTT.

The chain has TRBV27 and TRBJ1-6; D may be TRBD1 (5 bases). This CDR3 comprises 17 residues. Germline loops: CDR1 MNHEY, CDR2 SMNVEV (reference sequence). With 10 bases removed from V and 8 bases from J, the gap between germline ends came to 27 bases. The CDR3 sequence: CATTYSMGDEGYSPLHF. CDR3 sequence (DNA): TGTGCCACCACCTACTCCATGGGGGACGAAGGGTATTCACCCCTCCACTTT.

This clone was counted only a few times. Other DNA sequences in this sample translate to the same CDR3. V and J are TRBV27 and TRBJ2-5; D unresolved. Trimming stripped 5 bases from V and 0 bases from J, with 4 bases between. CDR3 size: 12 residues. Per germline, CDR1 MNHEY and CDR2 SMNVEV (reference sequence). CDR3 sequence (DNA): TGTGCCAGCAGTCCCGACCAAGAGACCCAGTACTTC. This encodes CASSPDQETQYF.

The chain carries TRBV19 and TRBJ2-2; D unclear. CDR1 is LNHDA and CDR2 is SQIVND in the germline V gene (reference sequence). The V and J ends lost 7 bases and 7 bases respectively, with 13 bases between them. This CDR3 contains 13 residues. CDR3 amino acids: CASTRVPGGELFF. For the CDR3, the DNA is TGTGCCAGTACCCGTGTACCGGGCGGGGAGCTGTTTTTT.

The chain couples TRBV4-1 to TRBJ1-6, with D possibly matching TRBD1 (5 bases). CDR3 length: 13 residues. CDR1 is MGHRA, CDR2 YSYEKL, per germline. The germline V and J ends were trimmed by 4 bases and 7 bases, with 8 bases remaining between them. The CDR3 here is CASSLGGNSPLHF. The CDR3 DNA reads TGCGCCAGCAGCCTGGGGGGGAATTCACCCCTCCACTTT.

The CDR3 DNA is TGTGCCAGTAGCCAACTAGCCTACTCCTACGAGCAGTACTTC. Encoded protein: CASSQLAYSYEQYF. V usage is TRBV19 and J usage is TRBJ2-7, with TRBD2 as a possible D gene (6 bases). The V end was cut by 6 bases, the J end by 0 bases, with 12 bases between. The CDR3 covers 14 residues. Germline CDR1 reads LNHDA; CDR2 reads SQIVND (reference sequence). The entire variable domain, with the rest obtained from reference TRBV19 and TRBJ2-7, is as follows: DGGITQSPKYLFRKEGQNVTLSCEQNLNHDAMYWYRQDPGQGLRLIYYSQIVNDFQKGDIAEGYSVSREKKESFPLTVTSAQKNPTAFYLCASSQLAYSYEQYFGPGTRLTVT.

V and J are TRBV6-5 and TRBJ1-6; D is uncertain. Germline CDR1 is MNHEY and CDR2 is SVGAGI. This CDR3 spans 13 amino acids. Deletions cut 0 bases from V and 14 bases from J, with 11 bases between. DNA of the CDR3: TGTGCCAGCAGTTACTCCGACCAGCTTGCCCTCCACTTT. Translating it yields CASSYSDQLALHF.

The V gene is TRBV7-8, the J gene TRBJ2-1, with a possible D match to TRBD1 (5 bases). Deletions cut 3 bases from V and 10 bases from J, with 16 bases between. CDR1 is SGHVS, CDR2 FQNEAQ, per germline. CDR3 size: 14 residues. The CDR3 sequence: CASSFLDRAGEQFF. The DNA of the CDR3 is TGTGCCAGCAGCTTTCTGGACCGGGCAGGGGAGCAGTTCTTC.

With respect to this clone: Other DNA sequences from this sample encode an identical CDR3 as well. CDR3 amino acids: CASSSRHGEQYF. CDR3 nucleotides: TGTGCCAGCAGTTCCAGGCATGGGGAGCAGTACTTC. The chain uses TRBV27 and TRBJ2-7; no definite D call. V was trimmed by 4 bases and J by 7 bases, leaving 11 bases between them. CDR3 size: 12 residues. Germline V gene sequence: CDR1 MNHEY, CDR2 SMNVEV (reference sequence).

V usage is TRBV27 and J usage is TRBJ2-7, with D unresolved. CDR1 is MNHEY and CDR2 is SMNVEV in the germline V gene (reference sequence). V lost 5 bases to trimming and J lost 3 bases, with 17 bases between them. This CDR3 contains 15 residues. The CDR3 DNA reads TGTGCCAGCAGTCCTGTGAAGGTTAAGGGCTACGAGCAGTACTTC. This gives the protein CASSPVKVKGYEQYF.

The rearrangement uses TRBV19 and TRBJ1-2, with 9 bases aligning to TRBD1. The length of the CDR3 is 14 residues. The trim removed 6 bases at V and 8 bases at J, leaving 10 bases unmatched. Germline V gene sequence: CDR1 LNHDA, CDR2 SQIVND (reference sequence). The CDR3 reads CASSYGGQGDGYTF. CDR3 coding DNA: TGTGCCAGTAGCTATGGGGGACAGGGTGACGGCTACACCTTC.

The V and J genes are TRBV5-6 and TRBJ2-7, with D possibly being TRBD1 (5 bases). The CDR3 runs 12 residues. CDR1 is SGHDT, CDR2 YYEEEE, per germline. V gave up 4 bases and J gave up 5 bases, with 10 bases separating them. The CDR3 here is CASSQWGHEQYF. In DNA form, the CDR3 reads TGTGCCAGCAGCCAGTGGGGCCACGAGCAGTACTTC.

With respect to this clone: Other DNA sequences within the sample encode an identical CDR3. This chain joins TRBV27 and TRBJ1-1, with D hard to call. The ends were cut back, 6 bases at V and 0 bases at J, with 8 bases in the middle. The CDR3 loop spans 13 amino acids. Germline assignment: CDR1 MNHEY and CDR2 SMNVEV (reference sequence). The CDR3 coding sequence is TGTGCCAGCAGCCTCGGCATGAACACTGAAGCTTTCTTT. Translation: CASSLGMNTEAFF.

Points on this clone: Other DNA sequences in the same sample also yield this CDR3. The gene calls are TRBV6-5 and TRBJ2-7; a possible D gene is TRBD1 (5 bases). The germline V gene has CDR1 MNHEY and CDR2 SVGAGI. There are 14 residues in the CDR3. The V end was cut by 5 bases, the J end by 0 bases, with 11 bases between. The CDR3 spells CASSPLDSSYEQYF. The CDR3, as DNA: TGTGCCAGCAGTCCCCTAGACAGCTCCTACGAGCAGTACTTC.

The DNA for the CDR3 is TGTGCCTGGAGTGTTGGGTCGGGGAGCGAGCAGTACTTC. Its protein is CAWSVGSGSEQYF. The chain uses TRBV30 and TRBJ2-7; D perhaps matches TRBD2 (5 bases). CDR1 is GTSNPN, CDR2 SVGIG, per germline (reference sequence). The CDR3 loop spans 13 amino acids. Trimming left V 0 bases short and J 6 bases short, with 12 bases between. Using reference TRBV30 and TRBJ2-7 for the parts outside the CDR3, the full variable domain is SQTIHQWPATLVQPVGSPLSLECTVEGTSNPNLYWYRQAAGRGLQLLFYSVGIGQISSEVPQNLSASRPQDRQFILSSKKLLLSDSGFYLCAWSVGSGSEQYFGPGTRLTVT.

As to this clone: This specimen includes other DNA sequences encoding the same CDR3. The chain employs TRBV7-8 and TRBJ2-7; D not resolved. The germline CDR1 and CDR2 sequences are SGHVS and FQNEAQ. V lost 2 bases and J 2 bases, leaving 7 bases between the germline ends. This CDR3 has 13 amino acids. In nucleotides, the CDR3 is TGTGCCAGCAGCTTACGTGGAGCCTACGAGCAGTACTTC. This encodes CASSLRGAYEQYF.

This chain joins TRBV19 and TRBJ1-1; weak D call: TRBD1 (5 bases). Germline V gene sequence: CDR1 LNHDA, CDR2 SQIVND (reference sequence). The CDR3 is made up of 14 amino acids. Trimming took off 6 bases at V and 5 bases at J, with 16 bases between the two ends. The CDR3 spells CASRSGGMLTEAFF. Written as DNA, the CDR3 is TGTGCCAGTAGATCCGGGGGGATGTTGACTGAAGCTTTCTTT.

The chain recombines TRBV9 with TRBJ1-2, with D possibly TRBD1 on 5 matching bases. The germline V gene encodes CDR1 SGDLS and CDR2 YYNGEE. V was cut by 4 bases and J by 1 base, with 14 bases left in between. The CDR3 is made up of 15 amino acids. Written as DNA, the CDR3 is TGTGCCAGCAGCCACACAGGCGCCGGTAACTATGGCTACACCTTC. It encodes CASSHTGAGNYGYTF.

The V and J genes are TRBV27 and TRBJ1-1; a possible D gene is TRBD1 (5 bases). The germline V gene encodes CDR1 MNHEY and CDR2 SMNVEV (reference sequence). This CDR3 has 13 amino acids. V was shortened by 3 bases and J by 6 bases, with 11 bases between the two germline ends. CDR3 sequence reads: CASSLAKGAEAFF. DNA of the CDR3: TGTGCCAGCAGTTTGGCTAAAGGGGCTGAAGCTTTCTTT.

This rearrangement joins TRBV4-1 to TRBJ1-2; TRBD1 might be the D (5 bases). With 4 bases removed from V and 6 bases from J, the gap between germline ends came to 15 bases. This CDR3 is built from 14 residues. Germline V gives CDR1 MGHRA, CDR2 YSYEKL. The CDR3 spells CASSPREGKDGYTF. The CDR3 DNA reads TGCGCCAGCAGCCCGAGAGAGGGGAAGGATGGCTACACCTTC.

V is TRBV19 and J is TRBJ2-3; 7 bases match TRBD1. V shed 6 bases and J 1 base; nucleotides not matched to a gene: 7. CDR3 length: 15 amino acids. From germline, CDR1 is LNHDA and CDR2 SQIVND (reference sequence). CDR3 amino acids: CASRPFDRGTDTQYF. CDR3 DNA sequence: TGTGCCAGTAGACCCTTCGACAGGGGCACAGATACGCAGTATTTT.